Shown below are 23 T cell receptor beta chains from a single sample sequenced in a study of beta chain features in type 1 diabetes. These TCRs' antigens remain unknown. Notes on the study in general: TCRB CDR3s from Type 1 diabetes patients were moderately but significantly shorter in all four CD4+ subsets.

Expressed TCRB transcripts were sequenced because the isolated RNA had all been reverse transcribed beforehand. The assay was immunoSEQ multiplex PCR, and TCRdb's table has in-frame clones only and misses some. This table has hundreds of thousands of clones, over 9.5% appearing once. Sequencing used naive CD4+ T cells from blood. The receptor set was obtained from a woman between 18 and 30 years old with type 1 diabetes.

The chain employs TRBV4-3 and TRBJ1-1; TRBD1 agrees at 7 bases. This CDR3 is built from 14 residues. Germline lookup yields CDR1 LGHNA and CDR2 YSLEER. The V segment lost 4 bases and the J segment 1 base; nucleotides outside the gene matches: 3. CDR3 sequence reads: CASSPTGPNTEAFF. CDR3 nucleotide sequence: TGCGCCAGCAGCCCGACAGGGCCGAACACTGAAGCTTTCTTT.

This chain joins TRBV5-1 and TRBJ2-1; D unresolved. This CDR3 spans 14 amino acids. Trimming left V 1 base short and J 5 bases short, with 10 bases between. In germline, CDR1 is SGHRS, CDR2 YFSETQ. The CDR3 bases are TGCGCCAGCAGCTTGTCCACCCGGGACAATGAGCAGTTCTTC. Translated, it gives CASSLSTRDNEQFF. Filled out from reference TRBV5-1 and TRBJ2-1, the complete variable domain reads KAGVTQTPRYLIKTRGQQVTLSCSPISGHRSVSWYQQTPGQGLQFLFEYFSETQRNKGNFPGRFSGRQFSNSRSEMNVSTLELGDSALYLCASSLSTRDNEQFFGPGTRLTVL.

CDR3 coding DNA: TGTGCCAGCAGTTCCCAGGGTAGTGGCTACACCTTC. This translates into CASSSQGSGYTF. The rearrangement links TRBV27 to TRBJ1-2, with D perhaps TRBD1 (5 bases). The CDR3 length is 12 residues. Germline lookup yields CDR1 MNHEY and CDR2 SMNVEV (reference sequence). Trimming pared 4 bases from V and 7 bases from J, leaving 10 bases between.

The chain carries TRBV5-6 and TRBJ1-1; D possibly corresponds to TRBD1 (5 bases). The CDR3 spans 12 residues. The germline gives CDR1 SGHDT, CDR2 YYEEEE. The V end was cut by 2 bases, the J end by 4 bases, with 6 bases between. In nucleotides, the CDR3 is TGTGCCAGCAGCTTACAGGTCACTGAAGCTTTCTTT. It specifies CASSLQVTEAFF.

This chain uses TRBV5-1 with TRBJ2-3, with 7 bases that match TRBD2. The CDR3 has 15 amino acids. With 3 bases clipped from V and 0 bases from J, the junction kept 4 bases outside the gene matches. Germline CDR1 is SGHRS and CDR2 is YFSETQ. The CDR3 bases are TGCGCCAGCAGCTCTCTTAGCGGGAGCACAGATACGCAGTATTTT. Protein: CASSSLSGSTDTQYF. Full variable domain (rest looked up from reference TRBV5-1 and TRBJ2-3): KAGVTQTPRYLIKTRGQQVTLSCSPISGHRSVSWYQQTPGQGLQFLFEYFSETQRNKGNFPGRFSGRQFSNSRSEMNVSTLELGDSALYLCASSSLSGSTDTQYFGPGTRLTVL.

The chain joins TRBV5-4 to TRBJ1-1; D is undetermined. This CDR3 comprises 14 residues. V lost 4 bases, J lost 3 bases, and 13 bases lay in between. Germline values: CDR1 SGHNT, CDR2 YYREEE (reference sequence). The CDR3 here is CASSTPGSYTEAFF. The CDR3 bases are TGTGCCAGCAGCACCCCGGGGTCGTACACTGAAGCTTTCTTT. The full variable domain, in which reference TRBV5-4 and TRBJ1-1 provide the parts outside the CDR3, is ETGVTQSPTHLIKTRGQQVTLRCSSQSGHNTVSWYQQALGQGPQFIFQYYREEENGRGNFPPRFSGLQFPNYSSELNVNALELDDSALYLCASSTPGSYTEAFFGQGTRLTVV.

This clone came up a few times. This chain uses TRBV5-1 with TRBJ2-3; D perhaps matches TRBD1 (6 bases). With 4 bases removed from V and 2 bases from J, the gap between germline ends came to 11 bases. CDR1 is SGHRS, CDR2 YFSETQ, per germline. The CDR3 totals 14 residues. The CDR3 DNA reads as TGCGCCAGCAGCAGGGGGAGCGCCACAGATACGCAGTATTTT. Protein: CASSRGSATDTQYF.

This clone was detected a few times. The chain uses TRBV4-3 and TRBJ2-7, with 7 nucleotides matching TRBD1. CDR1 LGHNA and CDR2 YSLEER come from the germline V gene. Losses at the gene ends were 3 bases for V and 4 bases for J; bases not matched to a gene: 9. The CDR3 sequence is 15 residues long. CDR3 residues: CASSHGRGTAYEQYF. CDR3 in DNA: TGCGCCAGCAGCCACGGCAGGGGGACAGCGTACGAGCAGTACTTC.

This clone has more than one count but fewer than ten. CDR3 nucleotide sequence: TGCAGCGTCCATCGGGACAGGAACACTGAAGCTTTCTTT. It encodes CSVHRDRNTEAFF. V is TRBV29-1 and J is TRBJ1-1, with 7 bases identical to TRBD1. Germline CDR1 reads SQVTM; CDR2 reads ANQGSEA. This CDR3 spans 13 amino acids. V shed 6 bases and J 1 base; nucleotides not matched to a gene: 5.

The chain couples TRBV25-1 to TRBJ2-3; 7 nucleotides agree with TRBD2. The CDR3 is 13 amino acids. V lost 2 bases, J lost 6 bases, and 2 bases stayed unmatched. Germline loops: CDR1 MGHDK, CDR2 SYGVNS. CDR3 coding DNA: TGTGCCAGCAGTGAACCCGGGGGGGATACGCAGTATTTT. Protein: CASSEPGGDTQYF. Full variable domain (remainder filled in from reference TRBV25-1 and TRBJ2-3): EADIYQTPRYLVIGTGKKITLECSQTMGHDKMYWYQQDPGMELHLIHYSYGVNSTEKGDLSSESTVSRIRTEHFPLTLESARPSHTSQYLCASSEPGGDTQYFGPGTRLTVL.

This chain connects TRBV7-8 to TRBJ1-4, with TRBD1 as a possible D gene (5 bases). This CDR3 has 15 residues. The V end lost 2 bases, the J end lost 0 bases, and 7 bases lay between the germline ends. Per germline, CDR1 SGHVS and CDR2 FQNEAQ. CDR3 in amino acids: CASSLTGATNEKLFF. The CDR3 coding sequence is TGTGCCAGCAGCTTAACGGGGGCAACTAATGAAAAACTGTTTTTT.

This clone occurred a few times. This chain links TRBV28 with TRBJ2-7; maybe TRBD1 (5 bases). The CDR3 is 14 amino acids. In germline, CDR1 is MDHEN, CDR2 SYDVKM. Trimming removed 7 bases at V and 2 bases at J, with 15 bases between. The CDR3 DNA follows: TGTGCCAGCATCAAGGGTGGGGCCGCCTACGAGCAGTACTTC. Its protein product is CASIKGGAAYEQYF.

This clone was recorded a few times. The CDR3 region is CAWTSVGDGYTF. The CDR3 nucleotides read TGTGCCTGGACCAGCGTAGGTGATGGCTACACCTTC. J is TRBJ1-2 and V is TRBV30; D is unclear. Per germline, CDR1 GTSNPN and CDR2 SVGIG (reference sequence). Trimming took off 4 bases at V and 6 bases at J, with 12 bases between the two ends. This CDR3 region has 12 residues.

This clone has a handful of counts. The rearrangement links TRBV5-1 to TRBJ1-5, with D uncertain. The CDR3 runs to 14 residues. Germline V gene sequence: CDR1 SGHRS, CDR2 YFSETQ. Between the trimmed V and J ends, which lost 0 bases and 2 bases, there was a span of 6 bases. DNA of the CDR3: TGCGCCAGCAGCTTGGATGGAGGCAATCAGCCCCAGCATTTT. Protein: CASSLDGGNQPQHF.

The rearrangement joins TRBV5-1 to TRBJ1-5, with D possibly being TRBD1 (6 bases). CDR3 length: 14 residues. Germline CDR1 SGHRS, CDR2 YFSETQ. V lost 2 bases and J 6 bases, leaving 12 bases between the germline ends. CDR3 sequence reads: CASSLEGGTQPQHF. DNA for the CDR3: TGCGCCAGCAGCTTAGAGGGGGGGACTCAGCCCCAGCATTTT.

This clone has a handful of counts. This chain connects TRBV29-1 to TRBJ2-7, with D possibly TRBD1 on 5 matching bases. Between the trimmed V and J ends, which lost 7 bases and 7 bases, there was a span of 14 bases. The CDR3 covers 11 residues. The V gene's germline CDR1 is SQVTM and CDR2 ANQGSEA. CDR3 region: CSAQGLWEQYF. In nucleotides, the CDR3 is TGCAGCGCCCAGGGTCTATGGGAGCAGTACTTC.

The sample holds a few counts of this clone. The rearrangement joins TRBV11-2 to TRBJ1-3; D remains ambiguous. Germline V gene data show CDR1 as SGHAT and CDR2 as FQNNGV. V was trimmed by 3 bases and J by 2 bases, leaving 14 bases between them. This CDR3 is 16 amino acids long. The CDR3 coding sequence is TGTGCCAGCAGCTTTCGATATAGCACTCCTGGAAACACCATATATTTT. Translated: CASSFRYSTPGNTIYF.

For the CDR3, the DNA is TGTGCCAGCAGTGAGTCGGACTTGGCAGATACGCAGTATTTT. Protein: CASSESDLADTQYF. The chain links TRBV6-1 to TRBJ2-3; weak D call: TRBD2 (5 bases). The length of the CDR3 is 14 residues. The ends were cut back, 3 bases at V and 4 bases at J, with 11 bases in the middle. Germline CDR1 MNHNS, CDR2 SASEGT.

This clone was picked up a small number of times. The CDR3 region is CASSFGLDRYEQYF. Here the CDR3 DNA reads TGTGCCAGCAGTTTCGGTCTAGATCGCTACGAGCAGTACTTC. V is TRBV28 and J is TRBJ2-7; D unresolved. The CDR3 covers 14 residues. Germline V gene lookup returns CDR1 MDHEN and CDR2 SYDVKM. Trimming left V 3 bases short and J 3 bases short, with 12 bases between.

This clone was detected only a few times. The J gene is TRBJ2-7, the V gene TRBV2; 11 positions agree with TRBD1. The CDR3 contains 15 residues. Germline V gene sequence: CDR1 SNHLY, CDR2 FYNNEI. The trim removed 7 bases at V and 6 bases at J, leaving 11 bases unmatched. Here the CDR3 DNA reads TGTGCCAGCATCCCTGGGGGGACAGGGGGTCTCGAGCAGTACTTC. Protein: CASIPGGTGGLEQYF.

The genes are TRBV4-1 and TRBJ1-6, with TRBD1 as a possible D gene (6 bases). V was trimmed by 2 bases and J by 10 bases, leaving 18 bases between them. Germline V gives CDR1 MGHRA, CDR2 YSYEKL. The CDR3 consists of 16 residues. CDR3 nucleotide sequence: TGCGCCAGCAGCCAACCTACCAGGGGAATAGGATCACCCCTCCACTTT. Protein product: CASSQPTRGIGSPLHF.

The chain recombines TRBV9 with TRBJ1-1, with 10 bases lining up with TRBD1. The germline V gene encodes CDR1 SGDLS and CDR2 YYNGEE. The ends lost 2 bases at V and 6 bases at J; junction bases unmatched: 7. This CDR3 comprises 15 residues. CDR3 in amino acids: CASSVGQGVRAEAFF. The DNA of the CDR3 is TGTGCCAGCAGCGTTGGACAGGGGGTTCGAGCTGAAGCTTTCTTT.

The CDR3 sequence is CASSRDRGGFRPQHF. CDR3 bases: TGCGCCAGCAGCCGGGACAGGGGGGGTTTTCGGCCCCAGCATTTT. The chain carries TRBV4-3 and TRBJ1-5; TRBD1 matches 11 bases. Germline V gene data show CDR1 as LGHNA and CDR2 as YSLEER. Trimming cost V 4 bases and J 9 bases; bases outside gene matches: 8. This CDR3 spans 15 amino acids.